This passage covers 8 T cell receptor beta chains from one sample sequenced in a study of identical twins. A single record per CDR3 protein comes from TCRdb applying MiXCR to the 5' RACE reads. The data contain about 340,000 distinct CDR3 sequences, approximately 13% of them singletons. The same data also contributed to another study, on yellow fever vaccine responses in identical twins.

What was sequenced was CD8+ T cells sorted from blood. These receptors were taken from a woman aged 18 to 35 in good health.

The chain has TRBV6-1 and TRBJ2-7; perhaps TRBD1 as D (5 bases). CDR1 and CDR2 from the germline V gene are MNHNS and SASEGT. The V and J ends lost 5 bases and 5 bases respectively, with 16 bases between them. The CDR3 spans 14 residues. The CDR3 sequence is CASSPDSRQDEQYF. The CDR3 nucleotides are TGTGCCAGCAGTCCCGACAGCCGGCAAGACGAGCAGTACTTC.

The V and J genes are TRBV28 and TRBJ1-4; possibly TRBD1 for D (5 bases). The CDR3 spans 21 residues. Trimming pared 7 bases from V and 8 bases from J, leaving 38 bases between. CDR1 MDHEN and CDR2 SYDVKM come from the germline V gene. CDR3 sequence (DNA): TGTGCCAGCACCATTTTACTGGGGGACGGAGGCTTAAAAGCGCCGCCAGAAAAACTGTTTTTT. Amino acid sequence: CASTILLGDGGLKAPPEKLFF.

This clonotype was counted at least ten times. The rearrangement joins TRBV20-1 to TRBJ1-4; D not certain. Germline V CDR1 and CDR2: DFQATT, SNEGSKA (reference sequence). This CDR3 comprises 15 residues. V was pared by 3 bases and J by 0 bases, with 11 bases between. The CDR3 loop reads CSARDLGATNEKLFF. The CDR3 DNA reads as TGCAGTGCTAGGGACCTAGGAGCAACTAATGAAAAACTGTTTTTT.

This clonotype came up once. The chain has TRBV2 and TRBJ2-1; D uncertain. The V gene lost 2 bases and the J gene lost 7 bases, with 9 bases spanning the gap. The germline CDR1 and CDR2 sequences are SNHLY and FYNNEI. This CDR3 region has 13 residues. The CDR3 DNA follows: TGTGCCAGCAGTGAAAGGACGAGGAATGAGCAGTTCTTC. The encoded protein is CASSERTRNEQFF. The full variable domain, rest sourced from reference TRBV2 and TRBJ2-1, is EPEVTQTPSHQVTQMGQEVILRCVPISNHLYFYWYRQILGQKVEFLVSFYNNEISEKSEIFDDQFSVERPDGSNFTLKIRSTKLEDSAMYFCASSERTRNEQFFGPGTRLTVL.

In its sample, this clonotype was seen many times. The CDR3 coding sequence is TGCAGCGTTGAATTGGGGGTGGCTCGGTCCGGGGAGCTGTTTTTT. It specifies CSVELGVARSGELFF. V gene TRBV29-1 combines with J gene TRBJ2-2; D may match TRBD1 or TRBD2 (5 bases each). This CDR3 comprises 15 residues. Germline-derived CDR1 and CDR2 are SQVTM and ANQGSEA. With 2 bases removed from V and 6 bases from J, the gap between germline ends came to 16 bases.

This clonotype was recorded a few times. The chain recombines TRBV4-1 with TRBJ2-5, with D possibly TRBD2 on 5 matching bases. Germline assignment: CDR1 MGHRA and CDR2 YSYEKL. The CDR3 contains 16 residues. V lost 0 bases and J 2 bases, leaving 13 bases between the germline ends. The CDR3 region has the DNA TGCGCCAGCAGCCAAGAGGGCGGGCGGACGCAAGAGACCCAGTACTTC. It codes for CASSQEGGRTQETQYF.

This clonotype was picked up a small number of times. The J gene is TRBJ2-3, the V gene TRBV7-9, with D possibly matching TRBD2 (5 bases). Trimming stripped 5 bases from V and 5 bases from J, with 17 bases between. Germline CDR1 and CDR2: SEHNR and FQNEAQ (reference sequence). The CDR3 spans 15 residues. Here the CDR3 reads CASSPREGWEDTQYF. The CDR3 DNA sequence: TGTGCCAGCAGCCCCCGAGAGGGATGGGAAGATACGCAGTATTTT.

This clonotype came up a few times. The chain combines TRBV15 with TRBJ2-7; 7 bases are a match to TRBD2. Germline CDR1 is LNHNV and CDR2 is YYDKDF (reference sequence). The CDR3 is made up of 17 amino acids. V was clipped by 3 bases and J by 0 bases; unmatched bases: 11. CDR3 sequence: CATSRDSTSAFSYEQYF. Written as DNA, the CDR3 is TGTGCCACCAGCAGGGACTCTACTAGCGCTTTCTCCTACGAGCAGTACTTC.